These 25 T cell receptor beta chains were sequenced from one sample in a study of T-cell memory formation after mild COVID-19. One entry per CDR3 protein, called by TCRdb with MiXCR from the 5' RACE reads. Of around 200,000 distinct CDR3 sequences listed, around 30% were seen once; the top ten hold roughly an eighth. Sequencing was done on a sample of PBMCs or a T cell subset sorted from them (not recorded which). Receptor source: an adult woman who had mild COVID-19 (a few samples of this study predate the infection). Cell type and time point are not known.

The sample holds a few counts of this clonotype. V usage is TRBV6-4 and J usage is TRBJ1-1; unclear D gene. The CDR3 totals 15 residues. The V gene lost 4 bases and the J gene lost 0 bases, with 12 bases spanning the gap. The germline CDR1 and CDR2 sequences are MRHNA and SNTAGT. The CDR3: CASSVTLLLNTEAFF. The CDR3 region has the DNA TGTGCCAGCAGTGTGACACTTCTCCTGAACACTGAAGCTTTCTTT.

The chain links TRBV12-3 or TRBV12-4 to TRBJ2-2; 8 bases line up with TRBD1. The CDR3 consists of 15 residues. J gave up 1 base and V 7 bases, and 5 bases lay outside the gene matches. The DNA of the CDR3 is TGTGCCAGCACTCTGGGACAGGTGAACACCGGGGAGCTGTTTTTT. Amino acid sequence: CASTLGQVNTGELFF.

The chain couples TRBV18 to TRBJ1-1, with D perhaps TRBD1 (6 bases). The V end was cut by 6 bases, the J end by 3 bases, with 17 bases between. The CDR3 spans 15 residues. In germline, CDR1 is KGHSH, CDR2 LQKENI. Here the CDR3 reads CASSPPAGEYTEAFF. In DNA form, the CDR3 reads TGTGCCAGCTCCCCCCCGGCAGGGGAGTACACTGAAGCTTTCTTT.

This clonotype has only a few counts. V is TRBV20-1 and J is TRBJ2-5; 10 bases agree with TRBD2. This CDR3 comprises 18 residues. Germline loops: CDR1 DFQATT, CDR2 SNEGSKA (reference sequence). V lost 0 bases, J lost 4 bases, and 14 bases stayed unmatched. This chain's CDR3 is CSARDPAPGSGRRETQYF. The CDR3 DNA is TGCAGTGCTAGAGATCCCGCGCCGGGTAGCGGGAGGAGAGAGACCCAGTACTTC.

The rearrangement uses TRBV4-2 and TRBJ2-7, with unresolved D. Germline V gene sequence: CDR1 LGHNA, CDR2 YNFKEQ. V was shortened by 3 bases and J by 5 bases, with 11 bases between the two germline ends. The CDR3 spans 13 residues. As DNA, the CDR3 is TGTGCCAGCAGCCAGATCCTCTTTGACGAGCAGTACTTC. This codes for CASSQILFDEQYF.

The V call is TRBV5-6, the J call TRBJ2-5; weak D call: TRBD1 (5 bases). Trimming shortened V by 6 bases and J by 4 bases, and 19 bases separated the two germline ends. CDR3 length: 15 residues. CDR1 SGHDT and CDR2 YYEEEE come from the germline V gene. Here the CDR3 DNA reads TGTGCCAGCAAGGGGTTAGTTGGGGATATAGAGACCCAGTACTTC. Amino acids: CASKGLVGDIETQYF. The full variable domain, with the rest looked up from reference TRBV5-6 and TRBJ2-5, is DAGVTQSPTHLIKTRGQQVTLRCSPKSGHDTVSWYQQALGQGPQFIFQYYEEEERQRGNFPDRFSGHQFPNYSSELNVNALLLGDSALYLCASKGLVGDIETQYFGPGTRLLVL.

This clonotype was seen only a few times. CDR3 sequence reads: CASSPEAGALEQYF. In DNA form, the CDR3 reads TGTGCCAGCAGCCCGGAAGCGGGAGCCCTCGAGCAGTACTTC. This rearrangement joins TRBV9 to TRBJ2-7, with 8 bases identical to TRBD2. V lost 4 bases and J lost 6; bases outside the gene matches: 9. Germline assignment: CDR1 SGDLS and CDR2 YYNGEE. The CDR3 spans 14 residues.

In this sample, this clonotype turned up many times. In DNA form, the CDR3 reads TGTGCCAGCAGCTTAGGACAGGGAAATGAGCAGTTCTTC. Protein: CASSLGQGNEQFF. The rearrangement links TRBV7-2 to TRBJ2-1, with TRBD1 identical over 7 bases. There are 13 residues in the CDR3. CDR1 and CDR2 from the germline V gene are SGHTA and FQGNSA. Trimming took 1 base from V and 7 from J; bases not matched to a gene: 1.

This clonotype was counted between two and nine times. The genes are TRBV5-4 and TRBJ2-5; 8 nucleotides agree with TRBD2. The junction had 7 bases not matched to a gene; V was cut back by 4 bases and J by 2 bases. CDR1 and CDR2 (germline): SGHNT, YYREEE (reference sequence). CDR3 length: 15 residues. The CDR3 reads CASSGRSGGQETQYF. CDR3 nucleotide sequence: TGTGCCAGCAGCGGGAGGAGCGGGGGTCAAGAGACCCAGTACTTC. The full variable domain, completed using reference TRBV5-4 and TRBJ2-5, is ETGVTQSPTHLIKTRGQQVTLRCSSQSGHNTVSWYQQALGQGPQFIFQYYREEENGRGNFPPRFSGLQFPNYSSELNVNALELDDSALYLCASSGRSGGQETQYFGPGTRLLVL.

This clonotype showed up just a few times. The chain uses TRBV11-3 and TRBJ1-2, with 12 bases lining up with TRBD1. Germline CDR1 is SGHNT and CDR2 is YENEEA. The CDR3 runs 17 residues. The V gene end was trimmed by 3 bases and the J gene end by 0 bases; junction bases not matched to a gene: 5. CDR3 in amino acids: CASSLGDRGLANYGYTF. The CDR3 DNA reads as TGTGCCAGCAGCTTGGGGGACAGGGGGCTAGCTAACTATGGCTACACCTTC.

This clonotype was seen more than once but under ten times. The chain uses TRBV7-7 and TRBJ1-4, with D uncertain. CDR1 is SSHAT and CDR2 is FNYEAQ in the germline V gene (reference sequence). The CDR3 covers 15 residues. V was pared by 1 base and J by 5 bases, with 11 bases between. The CDR3 DNA sequence: TGTGCCAGCAGCTTAGGTTACGGCTTCAATGAAAAACTGTTTTTT. The encoded protein is CASSLGYGFNEKLFF.

There are a few counts of this clonotype. The V gene is TRBV5-4, the J gene TRBJ2-3, with 13 bases matching TRBD2. The germline V gene has CDR1 SGHNT and CDR2 YYREEE (reference sequence). V was pared by 5 bases and J by 6 bases, with 12 bases of the junction left unmatched. This CDR3 contains 17 residues. The CDR3 sequence: CASSFKRLAGGGDTQYF. CDR3 nucleotide sequence: TGTGCCAGCAGTTTCAAACGACTAGCGGGAGGAGGGGATACGCAGTATTTT. The full variable domain, completed using reference TRBV5-4 and TRBJ2-3, is ETGVTQSPTHLIKTRGQQVTLRCSSQSGHNTVSWYQQALGQGPQFIFQYYREEENGRGNFPPRFSGLQFPNYSSELNVNALELDDSALYLCASSFKRLAGGGDTQYFGPGTRLTVL.

This chain links TRBV9 with TRBJ2-2; tentative D call: TRBD1 (6 bases). The CDR3 covers 17 residues. From germline, CDR1 is SGDLS and CDR2 YYNGEE. V lost 0 bases, J lost 8 bases, and 20 bases lay in between. The CDR3 sequence is CASSVGDRWFREGELFF. The DNA of the CDR3 is TGTGCCAGCAGCGTAGGCGACAGGTGGTTTAGGGAAGGGGAGCTGTTTTTT.

The chain links TRBV5-1 to TRBJ1-5; 12 positions match TRBD1. The CDR3 runs 16 residues. The germline V gene encodes CDR1 SGHRS and CDR2 YFSETQ. The J segment lost 7 bases and the V segment lost 4 bases, leaving 9 bases of the junction unmatched. CDR3 in amino acids: CASSPGDRGRGQPQHF. The CDR3 DNA reads TGCGCCAGCAGCCCGGGGGACAGGGGGCGCGGCCAGCCCCAGCATTTT. Together with reference TRBV5-1 and TRBJ1-5, the CDR3 gives the full variable domain: KAGVTQTPRYLIKTRGQQVTLSCSPISGHRSVSWYQQTPGQGLQFLFEYFSETQRNKGNFPGRFSGRQFSNSRSEMNVSTLELGDSALYLCASSPGDRGRGQPQHFGDGTRLSIL.

The CDR3 nucleotides are TGTGCCAGCAGCCCCTTCCGGCAGGGAATAACAGATACGCAGTATTTT. This sequence encodes CASSPFRQGITDTQYF. The chain uses TRBV7-9 and TRBJ2-3; tentatively, D is TRBD1 (5 bases). CDR3 length equals 16 residues. Trimming took off 5 bases at V and 3 bases at J, with 18 bases between the two ends. Germline lookup yields CDR1 SEHNR and CDR2 FQNEAQ (reference sequence). The entire variable domain, with the rest obtained from reference TRBV7-9 and TRBJ2-3, is as follows: DTGVSQNPRHKITKRGQNVTFRCDPISEHNRLYWYRQTLGQGPEFLTYFQNEAQLEKSRLLSDRFSAERPKGSFSTLEIQRTEQGDSAMYLCASSPFRQGITDTQYFGPGTRLTVL.

This clonotype was seen ten or more times. The CDR3 here is CAISETSGARVTEAFF. The CDR3 nucleotides read TGTGCCATCAGTGAGACCTCCGGGGCCCGGGTCACTGAAGCTTTCTTT. The chain combines TRBV10-3 with TRBJ1-1, with D possibly TRBD1 on 5 matching bases. V was clipped by 2 bases and J by 4 bases, with 17 bases between them. CDR1 and CDR2 from the germline V gene are ENHRY and SYGVKD. The CDR3 is 16 amino acids.

V and J are TRBV4-1 and TRBJ2-3, with 15 bases matching TRBD2. This CDR3 comprises 19 residues. J gave up 5 bases and V 3 bases, and 12 bases lay outside the gene matches. CDR1 is MGHRA and CDR2 is YSYEKL in the germline V gene. CDR3 DNA: TGCGCCAGCAGCCACCCAGGACTAGCGGGGGGGCCCGATAGAGATACGCAGTATTTT. Translated, it gives CASSHPGLAGGPDRDTQYF.

This clonotype was seen just once. The chain uses TRBV7-6 and TRBJ2-2, with 9 bases identical to TRBD2. With V trimmed by 0 bases and J by 7 bases, 6 bases remained unmatched. Germline assignment: CDR1 SGHVS and CDR2 FNYEAQ. CDR3 size: 16 residues. In DNA, the CDR3 is TGTGCCAGCAGCTTAGCGGCTAGCGGGGTCATCGGGGAGCTGTTTTTT. It yields the protein CASSLAASGVIGELFF.

This clonotype showed up just a few times. The chain has TRBV7-9 and TRBJ2-1; D might be TRBD1 or TRBD2, each matching 6 bases. The CDR3 totals 15 residues. Germline V gene lookup returns CDR1 SEHNR and CDR2 FQNEAQ (reference sequence). V was pared by 1 base and J by 5 bases, with 12 bases between. CDR3 coding DNA: TGTGCCAGCAGCTTAGATCCGGGGGCAAACAATGAGCAGTTCTTC. It codes for CASSLDPGANNEQFF. Complete variable domain (other parts from reference TRBV7-9 and TRBJ2-1): DTGVSQNPRHKITKRGQNVTFRCDPISEHNRLYWYRQTLGQGPEFLTYFQNEAQLEKSRLLSDRFSAERPKGSFSTLEIQRTEQGDSAMYLCASSLDPGANNEQFFGPGTRLTVL.

The chain joins TRBV12-3 or TRBV12-4 to TRBJ2-1; TRBD2 matches 8 bases. This CDR3 has 16 amino acids. J lost 3 bases, V lost 1 base, and 5 bases had no gene match. CDR3 sequence (DNA): TGTGCCAGCAGTTTAGGCGGGACTAGGTACTACAATGAGCAGTTCTTC. Its translation is CASSLGGTRYYNEQFF.

This clonotype was recorded a few times. The V call is TRBV7-3, the J call TRBJ1-1; D is perhaps TRBD1 (5 bases). V was clipped by 5 bases and J by 12 bases, with 22 bases between them. The CDR3 sequence is 14 residues long. Germline V gene lookup returns CDR1 SGHTA and CDR2 FQGTGA. The chain's CDR3 is CASSTGSGAAHPFF. The CDR3 DNA reads as TGTGCCAGCAGCACCGGGTCCGGGGCAGCGCACCCTTTCTTT.

V and J are TRBV7-9 and TRBJ1-5; D might be TRBD1 (6 bases). Trimming shortened V by 7 bases and J by 3 bases, and 13 bases separated the two germline ends. The CDR3 runs 14 residues. The germline gives CDR1 SEHNR, CDR2 FQNEAQ (reference sequence). The CDR3 region is CASTIGGLNQPQHF. For the CDR3, the DNA is TGTGCCAGCACCATCGGGGGCCTCAATCAGCCCCAGCATTTT.

This clonotype was counted between two and nine times. This sequence joins TRBV24-1 and TRBJ2-5; TRBD2 matches 10 bases. The CDR3 extends over 17 amino acids. Trimming removed 1 base from V and 2 bases from J; junction bases left unmatched: 6. Germline CDR1 is KGHDR and CDR2 is SFDVKD. The CDR3 coding sequence is TGTGCCACCAGTGATTTAGGGCTAGCGGGAGATCAAGAGACCCAGTACTTC. Encoded protein: CATSDLGLAGDQETQYF.

V gene TRBV7-9 combines with J gene TRBJ1-1, with D perhaps matching TRBD1 (6 bases). This CDR3 comprises 15 residues. From germline, CDR1 is SEHNR and CDR2 FQNEAQ (reference sequence). The V end lost 1 base, the J end lost 4 bases, and 13 bases lay between the germline ends. The CDR3 coding sequence is TGTGCCAGCAGCTTAGATGGGGGCAAGAGCACTGAAGCTTTCTTT. As protein: CASSLDGGKSTEAFF.

The V gene is TRBV4-2, the J gene TRBJ2-1, with TRBD2 identical over 9 bases. The V segment lost 6 bases and the J segment 1 base; nucleotides outside the gene matches: 7. Germline assignment: CDR1 LGHNA and CDR2 YNFKEQ. The CDR3 loop spans 16 amino acids. The DNA for the CDR3 is TGTGCCAGCAGTGACGTTAGCGGGAGTTCCTACAATGAGCAGTTCTTC. Protein sequence: CASSDVSGSSYNEQFF.